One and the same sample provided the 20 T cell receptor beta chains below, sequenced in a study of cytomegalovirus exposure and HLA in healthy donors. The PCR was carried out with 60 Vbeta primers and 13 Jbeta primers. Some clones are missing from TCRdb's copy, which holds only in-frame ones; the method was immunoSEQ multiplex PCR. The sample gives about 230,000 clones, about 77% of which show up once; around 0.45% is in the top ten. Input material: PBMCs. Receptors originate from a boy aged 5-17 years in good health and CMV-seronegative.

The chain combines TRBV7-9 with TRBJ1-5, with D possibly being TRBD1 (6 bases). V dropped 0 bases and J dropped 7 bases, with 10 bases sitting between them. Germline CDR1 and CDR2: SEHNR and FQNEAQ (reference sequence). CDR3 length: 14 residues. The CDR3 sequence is CASSLAGAKQPQHF. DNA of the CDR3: TGTGCCAGCAGCTTAGCGGGGGCAAAACAGCCCCAGCATTTT.

CDR3 DNA: TGTGCCAGCAGCTCGAGGACAGTTGGCGAGCAGTACTTC. It encodes CASSSRTVGEQYF. The chain links TRBV11-2 to TRBJ2-7; the D gene is possibly TRBD1 (6 bases). Trimming shortened V by 4 bases and J by 6 bases, and 13 bases separated the two germline ends. This CDR3 is built from 13 residues. Looked up from germline, CDR1 is SGHAT and CDR2 is FQNNGV.

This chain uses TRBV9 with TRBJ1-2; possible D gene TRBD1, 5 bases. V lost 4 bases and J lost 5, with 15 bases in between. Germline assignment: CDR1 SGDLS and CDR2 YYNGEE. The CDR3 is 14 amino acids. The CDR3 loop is CASSPSSQVYGYTF. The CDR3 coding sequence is TGTGCCAGCAGCCCTTCGTCACAGGTATATGGCTACACCTTC. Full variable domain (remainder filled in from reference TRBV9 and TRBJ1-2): DSGVTQTPKHLITATGQRVTLRCSPRSGDLSVYWYQQSLDQGLQFLIQYYNGEERAKGNILERFSAQQFPDLHSELNLSSLELGDSALYFCASSPSSQVYGYTFGSGTRLTVV.

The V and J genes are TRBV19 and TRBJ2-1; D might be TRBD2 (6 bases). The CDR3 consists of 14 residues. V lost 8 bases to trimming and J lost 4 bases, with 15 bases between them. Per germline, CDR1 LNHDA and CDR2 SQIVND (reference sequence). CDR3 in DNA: TGTGCCAGTTCCCCGGGGGACGATTACAATGAGCAGTTCTTC. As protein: CASSPGDDYNEQFF.

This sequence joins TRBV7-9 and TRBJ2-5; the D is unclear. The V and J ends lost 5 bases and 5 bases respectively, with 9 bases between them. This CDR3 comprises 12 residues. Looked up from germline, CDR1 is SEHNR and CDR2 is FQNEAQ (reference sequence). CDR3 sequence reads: CASSQIHETQYF. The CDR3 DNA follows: TGTGCCAGCAGCCAAATACACGAGACCCAGTACTTC.

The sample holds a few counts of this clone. The CDR3 sequence: CASSIDYAGEAFF. CDR3 DNA sequence: TGTGCCAGTAGTATAGACTATGCGGGTGAAGCTTTCTTT. The rearrangement uses TRBV19 and TRBJ1-1; D is unresolved. V was cut by 0 bases and J by 7 bases, with 9 bases left in between. Looked up from germline, CDR1 is LNHDA and CDR2 is SQIVND (reference sequence). CDR3 length: 13 residues.

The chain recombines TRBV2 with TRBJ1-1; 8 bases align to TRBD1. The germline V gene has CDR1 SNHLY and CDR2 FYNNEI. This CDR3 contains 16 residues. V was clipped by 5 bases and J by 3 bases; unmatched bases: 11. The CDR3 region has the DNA TGTGCCAGCAGTCTTAGGACAGGGTGGGATTACACTGAAGCTTTCTTT. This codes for CASSLRTGWDYTEAFF. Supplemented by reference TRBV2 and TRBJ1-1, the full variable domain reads EPEVTQTPSHQVTQMGQEVILRCVPISNHLYFYWYRQILGQKVEFLVSFYNNEISEKSEIFDDQFSVERPDGSNFTLKIRSTKLEDSAMYFCASSLRTGWDYTEAFFGQGTRLTVV.

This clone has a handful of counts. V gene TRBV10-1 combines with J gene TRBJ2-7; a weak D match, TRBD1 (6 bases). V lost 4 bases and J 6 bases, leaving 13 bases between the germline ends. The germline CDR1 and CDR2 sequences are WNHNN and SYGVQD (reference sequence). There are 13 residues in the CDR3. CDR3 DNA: TGCGCCAGCAGTGTGGTCGCAGGGGTCGAGCAGTACTTC. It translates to CASSVVAGVEQYF.

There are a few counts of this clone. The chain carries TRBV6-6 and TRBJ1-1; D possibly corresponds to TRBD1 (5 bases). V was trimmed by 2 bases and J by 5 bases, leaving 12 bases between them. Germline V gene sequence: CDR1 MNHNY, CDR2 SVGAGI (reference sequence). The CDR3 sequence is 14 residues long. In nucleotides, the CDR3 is TGTGCCAGCAGTTACGCGTCAGGGAGGACTGAAGCTTTCTTT. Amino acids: CASSYASGRTEAFF.

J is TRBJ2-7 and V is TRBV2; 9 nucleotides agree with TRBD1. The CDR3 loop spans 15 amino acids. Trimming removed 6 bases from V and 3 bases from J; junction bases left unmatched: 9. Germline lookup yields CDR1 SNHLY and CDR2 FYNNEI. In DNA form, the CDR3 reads TGTGCCAGCAGCCATCCGGGACAGGGCTACTACGAGCAGTACTTC. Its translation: CASSHPGQGYYEQYF. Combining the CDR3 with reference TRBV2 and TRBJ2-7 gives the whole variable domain EPEVTQTPSHQVTQMGQEVILRCVPISNHLYFYWYRQILGQKVEFLVSFYNNEISEKSEIFDDQFSVERPDGSNFTLKIRSTKLEDSAMYFCASSHPGQGYYEQYFGPGTRLTVT.

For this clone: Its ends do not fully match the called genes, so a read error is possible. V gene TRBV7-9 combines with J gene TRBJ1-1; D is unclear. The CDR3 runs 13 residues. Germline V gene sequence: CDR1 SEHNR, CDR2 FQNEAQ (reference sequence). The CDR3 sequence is CSSSSPFSTEAFF. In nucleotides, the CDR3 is TGTTCCAGCAGCTCCCCGTTTAGCACTGAAGCTTTCTTT. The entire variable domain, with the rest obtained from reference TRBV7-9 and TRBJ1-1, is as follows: DTGVSQNPRHKITKRGQNVTFRCDPISEHNRLYWYRQTLGQGPEFLTYFQNEAQLEKSRLLSDRFSAERPKGSFSTLEIQRTEQGDSAMYLCSSSSPFSTEAFFGQGTRLTVV.

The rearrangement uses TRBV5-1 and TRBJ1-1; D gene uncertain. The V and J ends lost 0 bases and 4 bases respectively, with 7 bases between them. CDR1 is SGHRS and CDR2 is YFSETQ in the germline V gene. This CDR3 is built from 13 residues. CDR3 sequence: CASSLELSTEAFF. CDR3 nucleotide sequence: TGCGCCAGCAGCTTGGAGTTGAGCACTGAAGCTTTCTTT.

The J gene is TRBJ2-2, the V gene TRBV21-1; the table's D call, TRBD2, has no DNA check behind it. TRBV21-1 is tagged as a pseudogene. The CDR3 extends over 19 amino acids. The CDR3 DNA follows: TGTGCCAGCAGCAAGACAAGGCTTTATGGGACTGCATTCACCGGGGAGCTGTTTTTT. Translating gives CASSKTRLYGTAFTGELFF.

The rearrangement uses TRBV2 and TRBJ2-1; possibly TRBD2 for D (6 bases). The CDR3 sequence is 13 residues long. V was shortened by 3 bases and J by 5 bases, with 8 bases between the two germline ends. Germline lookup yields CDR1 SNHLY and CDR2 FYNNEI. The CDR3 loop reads CASSETSNNEQFF. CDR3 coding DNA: TGTGCCAGCAGTGAGACTAGTAACAATGAGCAGTTCTTC.

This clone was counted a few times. CDR3 sequence (DNA): TGTGCCATCAGTGAGTCGAAAGGGGACACTGAAGCTTTCTTT. It translates to CAISESKGDTEAFF. The chain recombines TRBV10-3 with TRBJ1-1; maybe TRBD1 (5 bases). Germline assignment: CDR1 ENHRY and CDR2 SYGVKD. The CDR3 is 14 amino acids. Trimming stripped 0 bases from V and 3 bases from J, with 8 bases between.

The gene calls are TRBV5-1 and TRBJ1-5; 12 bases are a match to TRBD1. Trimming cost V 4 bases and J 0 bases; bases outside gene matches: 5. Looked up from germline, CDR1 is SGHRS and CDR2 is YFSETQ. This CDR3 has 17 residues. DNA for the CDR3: TGCGCCAGCAGCCCGGGGACAGGGGGCTATAGCAATCAGCCCCAGCATTTT. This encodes CASSPGTGGYSNQPQHF.

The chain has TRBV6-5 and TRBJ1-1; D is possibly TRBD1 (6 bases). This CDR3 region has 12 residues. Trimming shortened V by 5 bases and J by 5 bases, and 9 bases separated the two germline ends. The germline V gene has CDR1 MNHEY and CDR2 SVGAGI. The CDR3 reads CASSQDRTEAFF. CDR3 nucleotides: TGTGCCAGCAGTCAGGACAGAACTGAAGCTTTCTTT.

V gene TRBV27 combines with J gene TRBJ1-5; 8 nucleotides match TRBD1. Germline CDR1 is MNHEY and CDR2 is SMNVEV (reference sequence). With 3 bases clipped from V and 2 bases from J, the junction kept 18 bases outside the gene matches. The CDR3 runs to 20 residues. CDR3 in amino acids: CASSLSNRDRMPRGNQPQHF. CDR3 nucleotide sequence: TGTGCCAGCAGTTTGTCAAACCGGGACAGGATGCCCCGAGGCAATCAGCCCCAGCATTTT.

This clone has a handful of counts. In DNA, the CDR3 is TGTGCCAGCAGTAACGCGGGCAGCTCCTACGAGCAGTACTTC. Protein sequence: CASSNAGSSYEQYF. The chain carries TRBV5-4 and TRBJ2-7; perhaps TRBD2 as D (5 bases). CDR3 size: 14 residues. Between the trimmed V and J ends, which lost 5 bases and 0 bases, there was a span of 12 bases. Germline loops: CDR1 SGHNT, CDR2 YYREEE (reference sequence).

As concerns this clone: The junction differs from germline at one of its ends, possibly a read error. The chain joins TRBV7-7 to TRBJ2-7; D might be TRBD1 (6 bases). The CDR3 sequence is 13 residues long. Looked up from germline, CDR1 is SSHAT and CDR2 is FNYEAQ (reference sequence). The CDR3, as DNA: TGTGCTAGCAGCTCCATGTTAGGGGGCGAGCAGTACTTC. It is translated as CASSSMLGGEQYF.